This record concerns one TCR beta chain sequence. The target antigen is unknown. A clone one base away is much larger, so this may be a read error. One entry per CDR3 protein results from TCRdb running MiXCR on the reads. The sample holds 300,000 to 400,000 distinct CDR3 sequences; over 7.5% are singletons and the top ten take roughly 4.5%. The sample belongs to a study of T cell repertoires in cytomegalovirus infection. Study observations and caveats: HLA-C-restricted CMV clonotypes gave the most frequent clonotype in two of eight donors. The cumulative frequency of public TCR beta families identified carriers of CMV plus the relevant HLA.

The CDR3 has 15 amino acids. Germline assignment: CDR1 SGHTA and CDR2 FQGNSA. The receptor was isolated from a human donor in good health (CMV status not recorded). Some clones in this sample may be carry-over from other donors' samples. The sequencing input was PBMCs. This rearrangement joins TRBV7-2 to TRBJ2-3; TRBD1 matches 9 bases. The end of the DNA aligns better with TRBJ1-5, so the J call may be wrong. The CDR3 DNA reads as TGTGCCAGCAGGGACAGGGGTACATCCCCCCGATCGCAGCATTTT. Residues: CASRDRGTSPRSQHF.